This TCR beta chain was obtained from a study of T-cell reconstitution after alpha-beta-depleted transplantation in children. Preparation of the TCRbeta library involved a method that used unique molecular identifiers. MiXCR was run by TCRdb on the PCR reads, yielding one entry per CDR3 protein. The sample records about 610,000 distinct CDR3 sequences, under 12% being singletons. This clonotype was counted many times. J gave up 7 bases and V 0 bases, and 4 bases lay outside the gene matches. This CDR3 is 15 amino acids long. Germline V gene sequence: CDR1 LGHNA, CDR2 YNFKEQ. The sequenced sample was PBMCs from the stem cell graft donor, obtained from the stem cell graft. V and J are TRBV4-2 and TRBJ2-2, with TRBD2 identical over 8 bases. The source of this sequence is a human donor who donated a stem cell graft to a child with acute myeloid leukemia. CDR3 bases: TGTGCCAGCAGCCAAGATCGGACTAGCAGCGGGGAGCTGTTTTTT. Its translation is CASSQDRTSSGELFF.